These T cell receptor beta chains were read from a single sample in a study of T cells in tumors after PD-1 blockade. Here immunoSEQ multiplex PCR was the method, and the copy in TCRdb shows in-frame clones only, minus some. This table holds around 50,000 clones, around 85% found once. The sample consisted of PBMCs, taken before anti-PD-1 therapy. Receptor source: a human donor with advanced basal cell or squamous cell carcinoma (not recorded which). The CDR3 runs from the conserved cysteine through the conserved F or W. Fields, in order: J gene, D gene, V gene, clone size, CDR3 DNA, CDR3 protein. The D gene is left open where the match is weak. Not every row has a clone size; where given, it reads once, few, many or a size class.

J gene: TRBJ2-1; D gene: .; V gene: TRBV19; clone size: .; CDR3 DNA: TGTGCCAGTAGTATACGACTCAACGATGAGCAGTTCTTC; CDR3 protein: CASSIRLNDEQFF
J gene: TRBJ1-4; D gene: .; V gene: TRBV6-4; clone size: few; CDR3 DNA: TGTGCCAGCAGGACAGTTGCAACTAATGAAAAACTGTTTTTT; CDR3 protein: CASRTVATNEKLFF
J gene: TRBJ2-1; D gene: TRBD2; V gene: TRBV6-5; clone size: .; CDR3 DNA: TGTGCCAGCGGGTACGGGAGGGGTAATGAGCAGTTCTTC; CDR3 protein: CASGYGRGNEQFF
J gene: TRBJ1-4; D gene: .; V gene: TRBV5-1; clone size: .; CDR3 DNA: TGCGCCAGCAGGCAGGGGTCGAAGGCAACTAATGAAAAACTGTTTTTT; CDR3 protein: CASRQGSKATNEKLFF
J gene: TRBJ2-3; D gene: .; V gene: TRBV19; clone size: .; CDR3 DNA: TGTGCCAGTCAGCGGCACACAGATACGCAGTATTTT; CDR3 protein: CASQRHTDTQYF
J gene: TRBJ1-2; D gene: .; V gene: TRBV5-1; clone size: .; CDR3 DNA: TGCGCCAGCAGCATCGGGACTGGTGAGGGCTACACCTTC; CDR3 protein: CASSIGTGEGYTF
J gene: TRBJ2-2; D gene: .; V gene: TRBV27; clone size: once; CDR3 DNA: TGTGCCAGCACCGACATTAGAACGCCCGGGGAGCTGTTTTTT; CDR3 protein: CASTDIRTPGELFF
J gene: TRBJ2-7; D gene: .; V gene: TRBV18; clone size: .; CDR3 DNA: TGTGCCAGCTCCCCAGGAGAAAGGAGCGACGAGCAGTACTTC; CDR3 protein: CASSPGERSDEQYF
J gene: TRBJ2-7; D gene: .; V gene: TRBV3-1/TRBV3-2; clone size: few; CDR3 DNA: TGTGCCAGCAGCTCACTTGGGGGGCTCTACGAGCAGTACTTC; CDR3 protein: CASSSLGGLYEQYF
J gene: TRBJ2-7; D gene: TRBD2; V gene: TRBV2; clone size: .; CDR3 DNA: TGTGCCAGCAGGGGGACTAGCGGAAATAACTACGAGCAGTACTTC; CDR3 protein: CASRGTSGNNYEQYF
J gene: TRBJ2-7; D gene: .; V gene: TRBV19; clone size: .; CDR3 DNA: TGTGCCAGTAGTAAGGCTCCTAACAAGCCCTACGAGCAGTACTTC; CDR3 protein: CASSKAPNKPYEQYF
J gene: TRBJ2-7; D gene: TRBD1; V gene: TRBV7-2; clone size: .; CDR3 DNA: TGTGCCAGCAGCTTCCCAGGGGGAGACTACGAGCAGTACTTC; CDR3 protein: CASSFPGGDYEQYF
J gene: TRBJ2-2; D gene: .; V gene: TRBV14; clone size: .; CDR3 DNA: TGTGCCAGCAGCCAAGATCCCGTCGGGGAGCTGTTTTTT; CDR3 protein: CASSQDPVGELFF
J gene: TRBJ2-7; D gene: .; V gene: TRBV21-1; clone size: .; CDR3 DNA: TGTGCCAGCAGCAGATGGAGCCTCGAGCAGTACTTC; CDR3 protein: CASSRWSLEQYF
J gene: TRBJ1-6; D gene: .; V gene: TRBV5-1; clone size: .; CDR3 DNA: TGCGCCAGCAGCTTGAATGAGGGGCTCTCCCTTTCACCCCTCCACTTT; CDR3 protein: CASSLNEGLSLSPLHF
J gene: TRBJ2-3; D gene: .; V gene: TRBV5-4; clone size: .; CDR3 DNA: TGTGCCAGCAGCTTGCGGGTTGGAGGGCCCACAGATACGCAGTATTTT; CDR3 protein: CASSLRVGGPTDTQYF
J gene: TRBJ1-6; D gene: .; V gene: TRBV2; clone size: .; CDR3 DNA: TGTGCCAGCAGTCCGGGTACGGGGGAGGCAAGATCACCCCTCCACTTT; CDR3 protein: CASSPGTGEARSPLHF
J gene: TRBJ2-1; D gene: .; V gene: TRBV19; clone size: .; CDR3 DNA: TGTGCCAGTATCCCAGATCAAAACTCCTACAATGAGCAGTTCTTC; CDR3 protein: CASIPDQNSYNEQFF
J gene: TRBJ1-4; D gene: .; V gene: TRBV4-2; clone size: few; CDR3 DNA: TGTGCCAGCCAAACAGGACGGGATGAAAAACTGTTTTTT; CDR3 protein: CASQTGRDEKLFF
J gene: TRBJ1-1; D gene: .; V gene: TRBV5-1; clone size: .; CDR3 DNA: TGCGCCAGCAGCTTGGGAGGGAAGACTTTCTTT; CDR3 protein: CASSLGGKTFF
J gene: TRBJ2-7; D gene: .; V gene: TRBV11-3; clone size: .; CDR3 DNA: TGTGCCAGCAGGTTTAGCGGCAGGGGTAACTACGAGCAGTACTTC; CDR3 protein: CASRFSGRGNYEQYF
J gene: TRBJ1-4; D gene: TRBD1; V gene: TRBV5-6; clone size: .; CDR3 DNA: TGTGCCAGCAGCCCGGGACAGGGGTTGAAACTGTTTTTT; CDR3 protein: CASSPGQGLKLFF
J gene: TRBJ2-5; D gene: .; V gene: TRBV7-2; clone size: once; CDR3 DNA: TGTGCCAGCAGCTTGCGGCGGAACCAAGAGACCCAGTACTTC; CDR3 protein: CASSLRRNQETQYF
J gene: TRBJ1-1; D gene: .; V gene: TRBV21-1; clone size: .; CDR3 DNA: TGTGCCAGCGGGGGACAGGCGCAGATCACTGAAGCTTTCTTT; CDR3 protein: CASGGQAQITEAFF
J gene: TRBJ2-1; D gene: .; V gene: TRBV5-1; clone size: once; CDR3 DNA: TGCGCCAGCAGCTTGCAACAGCAGACTTACAATGAGCAGTTCTTC; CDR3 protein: CASSLQQQTYNEQFF
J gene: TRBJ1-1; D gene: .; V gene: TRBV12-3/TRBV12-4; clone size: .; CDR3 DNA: TGTGCCAGCAGTTTGCAGTCTGAAGCTTTCTTT; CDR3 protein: CASSLQSEAFF
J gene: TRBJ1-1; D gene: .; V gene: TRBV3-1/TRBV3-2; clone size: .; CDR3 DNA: TGTGCCAGCAGCCAACGCCGGGATATAAGCGCTGAAGCTTTCTTT; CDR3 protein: CASSQRRDISAEAFF
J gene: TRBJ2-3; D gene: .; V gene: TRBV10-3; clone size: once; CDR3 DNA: TGTGCCACCTCTTTGGACAGAAGCACAGATACGCAGTATTTT; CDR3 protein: CATSLDRSTDTQYF
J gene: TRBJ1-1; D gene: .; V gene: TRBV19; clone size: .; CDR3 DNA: TGTGCCAGTACCCGGGACCCGATGAACACTGAAGCTTTCTTT; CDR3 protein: CASTRDPMNTEAFF
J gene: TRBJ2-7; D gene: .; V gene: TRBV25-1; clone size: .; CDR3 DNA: TGTGCCAGCAGTGAATTCGGCGCCGTTGGCTACGAGCAGTACTTC; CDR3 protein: CASSEFGAVGYEQYF
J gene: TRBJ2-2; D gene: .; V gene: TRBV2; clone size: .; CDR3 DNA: TGTGCCCGCCGATGGGGAGCATCGAACACCGGGGAGCTGTTTTTT; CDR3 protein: CARRWGASNTGELFF
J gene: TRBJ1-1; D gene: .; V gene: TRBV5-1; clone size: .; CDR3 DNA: TGCGCCAGCAGCCGCGTCGGGGGGAACACTGAAGCTTTCTTT; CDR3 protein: CASSRVGGNTEAFF
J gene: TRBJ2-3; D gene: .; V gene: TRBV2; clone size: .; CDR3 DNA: TGTGCCATCCAGGTTTCCCTCCACCCCACAGATACGCAGTATTTT; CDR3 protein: CAIQVSLHPTDTQYF
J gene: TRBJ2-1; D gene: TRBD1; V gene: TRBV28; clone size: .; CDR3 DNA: TGTGCCGCCCAACGGGGCCGGGACAGGGGGCAGGATGAGCAGTTCTTC; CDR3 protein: CAAQRGRDRGQDEQFF
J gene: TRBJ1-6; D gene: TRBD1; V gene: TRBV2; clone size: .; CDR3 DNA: TGTGCCAGACGGGGACAGACCGATAATTCACCCCTCCACTTT; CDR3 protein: CARRGQTDNSPLHF
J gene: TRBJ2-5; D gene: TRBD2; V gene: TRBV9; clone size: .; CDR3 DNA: TGTGCCAGCAGCGGCACCGGGGGGGCAGAGACCCAGTACTTC; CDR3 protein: CASSGTGGAETQYF
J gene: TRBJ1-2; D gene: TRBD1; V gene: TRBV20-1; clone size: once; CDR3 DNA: TGCAGTGCAACGCAGGGGGGTGGCTACACCTTC; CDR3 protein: CSATQGGGYTF
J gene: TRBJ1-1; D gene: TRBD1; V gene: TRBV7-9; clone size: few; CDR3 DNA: TGTGCCAGCAGCTCGATTCCTCGGACAGGCCTTTCAGGCACTGAAGCTTTCTTT; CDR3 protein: CASSSIPRTGLSGTEAFF
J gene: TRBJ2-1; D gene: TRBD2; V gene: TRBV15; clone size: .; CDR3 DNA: TGTGCCACCAGCAGAGAGAGCGGGGGGGCATACAATGAGCAGTTCTTC; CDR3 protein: CATSRESGGAYNEQFF
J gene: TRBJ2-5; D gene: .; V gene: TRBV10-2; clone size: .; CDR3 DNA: TGCGCCAGCAGTGAGGGGAGATGGACCCAGTACTTC; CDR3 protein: CASSEGRWTQYF
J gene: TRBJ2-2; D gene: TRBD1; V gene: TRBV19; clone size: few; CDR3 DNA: TGTGCCAGTAGCCCGCCCGGGACAGGGTATAACACCGGGGAGCTGTTTTTT; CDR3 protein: CASSPPGTGYNTGELFF
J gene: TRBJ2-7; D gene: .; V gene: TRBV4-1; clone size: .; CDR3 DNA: TGCGCCAGCAGCCAAGATCTTCGGGGCAGTTGGAACGAGCAGTACTTC; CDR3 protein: CASSQDLRGSWNEQYF
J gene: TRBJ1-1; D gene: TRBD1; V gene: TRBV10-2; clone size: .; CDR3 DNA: TGCGCCAGCCGGGACAGGGGTCTAGGTGAAGCTTTCTTT; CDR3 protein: CASRDRGLGEAFF
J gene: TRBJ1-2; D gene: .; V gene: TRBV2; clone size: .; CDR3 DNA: TGTGCCAGCAGAACTCGACAGGATGATGGCTACACCTTC; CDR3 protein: CASRTRQDDGYTF
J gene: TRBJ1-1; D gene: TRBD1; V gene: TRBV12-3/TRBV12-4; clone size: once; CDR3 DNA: TGTGCCAGCAGAGGAGGGGGCGGTGAAGCTTTCTTT; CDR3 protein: CASRGGGGEAFF
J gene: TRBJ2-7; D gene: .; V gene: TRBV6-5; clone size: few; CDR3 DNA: TGTGCCAGCAGCTCTCGACTTGGATCCTACGAGCAGTACTTC; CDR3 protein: CASSSRLGSYEQYF
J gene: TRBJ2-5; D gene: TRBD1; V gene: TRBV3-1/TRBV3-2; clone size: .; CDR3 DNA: TGTGCCAGCAGCCAAGACATACAGGGGGTGTCACCCCAGTACTTC; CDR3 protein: CASSQDIQGVSPQYF
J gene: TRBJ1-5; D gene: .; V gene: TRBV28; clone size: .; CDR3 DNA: TGTGCCAGCAGGAAAGGGGGTTTGGGGATTTTGAGGCCCCAGCATTTT; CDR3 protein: CASRKGGLGILRPQHF